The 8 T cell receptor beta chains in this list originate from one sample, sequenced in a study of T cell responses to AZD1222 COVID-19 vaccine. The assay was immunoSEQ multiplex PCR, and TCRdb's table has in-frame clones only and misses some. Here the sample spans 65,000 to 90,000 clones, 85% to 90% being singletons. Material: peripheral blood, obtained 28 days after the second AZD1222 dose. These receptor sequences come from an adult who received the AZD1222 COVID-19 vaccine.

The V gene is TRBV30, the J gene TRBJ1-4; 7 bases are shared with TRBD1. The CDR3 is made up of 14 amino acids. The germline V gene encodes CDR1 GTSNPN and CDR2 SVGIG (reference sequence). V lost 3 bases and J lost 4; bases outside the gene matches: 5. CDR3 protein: CAWSRQGLNEKLFF. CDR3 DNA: TGTGCCTGGAGCCGACAGGGCCTTAATGAAAAACTGTTTTTT.

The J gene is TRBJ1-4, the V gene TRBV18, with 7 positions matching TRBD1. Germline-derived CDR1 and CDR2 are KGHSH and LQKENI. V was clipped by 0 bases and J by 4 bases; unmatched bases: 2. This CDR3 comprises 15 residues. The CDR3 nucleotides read TGTGCCAGCTCACCACCCGGGACAGTTAATGAAAAACTGTTTTTT. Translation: CASSPPGTVNEKLFF. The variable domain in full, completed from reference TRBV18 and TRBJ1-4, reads NAGVMQNPRHLVRRRGQEARLRCSPMKGHSHVYWYRQLPEEGLKFMVYLQKENIIDESGMPKERFSAEFPKEGPSILRIQQVVRGDSAAYFCASSPPGTVNEKLFFGSGTQLSVL.

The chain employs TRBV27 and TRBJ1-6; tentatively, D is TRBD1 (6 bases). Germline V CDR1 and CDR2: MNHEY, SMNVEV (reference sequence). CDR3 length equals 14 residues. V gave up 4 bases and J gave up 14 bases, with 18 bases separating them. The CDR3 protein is CASSSPGQGGTLHF. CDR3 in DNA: TGTGCCAGCAGTTCGCCGGGACAAGGGGGAACCCTCCACTTT.

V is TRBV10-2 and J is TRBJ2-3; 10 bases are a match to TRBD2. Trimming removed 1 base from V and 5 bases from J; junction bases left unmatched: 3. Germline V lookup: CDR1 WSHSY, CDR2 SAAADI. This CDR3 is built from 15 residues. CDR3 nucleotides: TGCGCCAGCAGTGAGTTGGTAGCGGGGGGAGATACGCAGTATTTT. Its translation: CASSELVAGGDTQYF.

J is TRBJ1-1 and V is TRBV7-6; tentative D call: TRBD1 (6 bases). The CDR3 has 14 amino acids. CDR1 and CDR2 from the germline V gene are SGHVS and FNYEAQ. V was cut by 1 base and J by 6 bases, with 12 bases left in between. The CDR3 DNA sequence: TGTGCCAGCAGCTTAGGGACAGAAAACGCTGAAGCTTTCTTT. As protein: CASSLGTENAEAFF.

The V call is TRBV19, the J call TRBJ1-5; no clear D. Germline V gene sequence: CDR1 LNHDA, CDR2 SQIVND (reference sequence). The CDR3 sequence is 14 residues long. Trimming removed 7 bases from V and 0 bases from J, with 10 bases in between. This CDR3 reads CASMDGDSNQPQHF. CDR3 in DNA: TGTGCCAGTATGGATGGGGATAGCAATCAGCCCCAGCATTTT.

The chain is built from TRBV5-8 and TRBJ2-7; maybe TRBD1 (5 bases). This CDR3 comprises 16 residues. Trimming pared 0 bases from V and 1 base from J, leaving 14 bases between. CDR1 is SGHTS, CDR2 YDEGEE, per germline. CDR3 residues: CASSLADWTNSYEQYV. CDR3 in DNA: TGTGCCAGCAGCTTGGCCGATTGGACAAATTCCTACGAGCAGTACGTC.

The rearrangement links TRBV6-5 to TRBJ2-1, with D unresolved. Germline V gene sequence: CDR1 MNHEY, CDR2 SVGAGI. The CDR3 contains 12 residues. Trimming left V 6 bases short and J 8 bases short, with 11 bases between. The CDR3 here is CASRSGYDEQFF. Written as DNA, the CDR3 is TGTGCCAGCAGGTCTGGTTATGATGAGCAGTTCTTC.